Presented here are 24 T cell receptor beta chains from one specimen sequenced in a study of cytomegalovirus exposure and HLA in healthy donors. The PCR contained 60 Vbeta and 13 Jbeta primers. Repertoires were generated with immunoSEQ multiplex PCR, while TCRdb's copy carries only in-frame clones and drops some. The top ten hold roughly 1.9% of the sample, which has approximately 140,000 clones, 65% to 85% seen once. Sequenced material: PBMCs. These receptors all stem from a middle-aged woman in good health and CMV-seronegative.

The rearrangement uses TRBV10-1 and TRBJ2-2, with D perhaps TRBD2 (7 bases). Germline CDR1 and CDR2: WNHNN and SYGVQD (reference sequence). The V end lost 6 bases, the J end lost 0 bases, and 17 bases lay between the germline ends. The CDR3 length is 17 residues. CDR3 sequence: CASSVTGEGANTGELFF. The DNA of the CDR3 is TGCGCCAGCAGCGTCACGGGGGAGGGGGCGAACACCGGGGAGCTGTTTTTT.

V is TRBV5-4 and J is TRBJ2-6, with 7 bases lining up with TRBD1. From germline, CDR1 is SGHNT and CDR2 YYREEE (reference sequence). The J segment lost 4 bases and the V segment lost 4 bases, leaving 11 bases of the junction unmatched. The CDR3 is 17 residues long. CDR3 sequence reads: CASSRESTGPGANVLTF. Here the CDR3 DNA reads TGTGCCAGCAGCCGCGAATCGACAGGGCCCGGGGCCAACGTCCTGACTTTC.

CDR3 coding DNA: TGTGCTAGTGGAGAGGGGAGGACTAGCGGGAGCCGATATGAGCAGTTCTTC. Translation gives CASGEGRTSGSRYEQFF. The chain recombines TRBV12-5 with TRBJ2-1; 13 nucleotides agree with TRBD2. The CDR3 is 17 residues long. Germline trimming cut 6 bases from V and 8 bases from J; bases unmatched to any gene: 13. CDR1 and CDR2 (germline): LGHNT, FRNRAP.

Here the CDR3 reads CASSSPTGNNQPQHF. The CDR3 DNA follows: TGTGCCAGCAGCTCCCCGACAGGAAACAATCAGCCCCAGCATTTT. This chain joins TRBV5-5 and TRBJ1-5; a weak D match, TRBD1 (6 bases). Germline-derived CDR1 and CDR2 are SGHKS and YYEKEE (reference sequence). Trimming pared 3 bases from V and 3 bases from J, leaving 13 bases between. The CDR3 contains 15 residues.

The V gene is TRBV28, the J gene TRBJ2-2; D call uncertain. Germline CDR1 reads MDHEN; CDR2 reads SYDVKM. The CDR3 sequence is 15 residues long. The ends were cut back, 4 bases at V and 1 base at J, with 10 bases in the middle. This chain's CDR3 is CASSWLPGNTGELFF. In DNA form, the CDR3 reads TGTGCCAGCAGTTGGCTACCAGGGAACACCGGGGAGCTGTTTTTT.

This rearrangement joins TRBV4-1 to TRBJ1-3; TRBD1 aligns across 8 bases. The CDR3 totals 17 residues. V lost 3 bases, J lost 6 bases, and 13 bases stayed unmatched. Germline-derived CDR1 and CDR2 are MGHRA and YSYEKL. DNA for the CDR3: TGCGCCAGCAGCCAGGGCCCCGACAGGGGCATGCAAAACACCATATATTTT. It codes for CASSQGPDRGMQNTIYF.

The chain employs TRBV5-5 and TRBJ1-5; weak D call: TRBD1 (5 bases). V shed 4 bases and J shed 5 bases, with 16 bases lying between them. This CDR3 contains 15 residues. From germline, CDR1 is SGHKS and CDR2 YYEKEE (reference sequence). The CDR3 region is CASSPAGTAHQPQHF. CDR3 bases: TGTGCCAGCAGCCCGGCGGGGACCGCTCATCAGCCCCAGCATTTT.

The chain carries TRBV19 and TRBJ2-7, with D tentatively TRBD2 (6 bases). Trimming removed 9 bases from V and 5 bases from J, with 20 bases in between. The CDR3 runs to 14 residues. In germline, CDR1 is LNHDA, CDR2 SQIVND (reference sequence). CDR3 coding DNA: TGTGCCAGAGGAGGGGAAGGGCCCCTCAACGAGCAGTACTTC. This encodes CARGGEGPLNEQYF. The whole variable domain, filled in from reference TRBV19 and TRBJ2-7, reads DGGITQSPKYLFRKEGQNVTLSCEQNLNHDAMYWYRQDPGQGLRLIYYSQIVNDFQKGDIAEGYSVSREKKESFPLTVTSAQKNPTAFYLCARGGEGPLNEQYFGPGTRLTVT.

As to this clone: A junction boundary mismatches the germline segment, possibly from a read error. This chain links TRBV5-4 with TRBJ2-6; D possibly corresponds to TRBD2 (6 bases). This CDR3 region has 19 residues. Per germline, CDR1 SGHNT and CDR2 YYREEE (reference sequence). CDR3 protein: CASSLGAGTVLDGANGLTF. The CDR3 nucleotides read TGTGCCAGCAGCTTGGGGGCGGGGACGGTCCTGGATGGGGCCAACGGCCTGACTTTC.

The genes are TRBV10-3 and TRBJ2-2, with TRBD1 matching over 11 bases. Germline trimming cut 7 bases from V and 3 bases from J; bases unmatched to any gene: 4. Germline V lookup: CDR1 ENHRY, CDR2 SYGVKD. This CDR3 spans 15 amino acids. The CDR3 nucleotides are TGTGCCATCACCGAGGGACAGGGGGACACCGGGGAGCTGTTTTTT. Translation: CAITEGQGDTGELFF.

The chain carries TRBV30 and TRBJ1-6; D uncertain. Germline CDR1 and CDR2: GTSNPN and SVGIG (reference sequence). This CDR3 region has 17 residues. The germline V and J ends were trimmed by 0 bases and 1 base, with 13 bases remaining between them. CDR3 sequence (DNA): TGTGCCTGGAGTGTACTAACTTTCCGGTCCTATAATTCACCCCTCCACTTT. Amino acids: CAWSVLTFRSYNSPLHF.

This clone was seen a handful of times. The chain couples TRBV7-9 to TRBJ2-7; 8 bases fit TRBD1. Losses at the gene ends were 1 base for V and 4 bases for J; bases not matched to a gene: 15. Per germline, CDR1 SEHNR and CDR2 FQNEAQ (reference sequence). The length of the CDR3 is 18 residues. The DNA of the CDR3 is TGTGCCAGCAGCTTAGGGACAGGGACCAGCCCCGGTGGGTACGAGCAGTACTTC. Protein product: CASSLGTGTSPGGYEQYF.

This sequence joins TRBV2 and TRBJ2-7, with a weak D call TRBD2 (6 bases). The CDR3 spans 12 residues. Germline values: CDR1 SNHLY, CDR2 FYNNEI. V was cut by 6 bases and J by 3 bases, with 9 bases left in between. The CDR3 sequence: CASSGSFYEQYF. CDR3 coding DNA: TGTGCCAGCAGCGGGAGTTTCTACGAGCAGTACTTC.

J is TRBJ2-1 and V is TRBV27; TRBD2 aligns across 8 bases. CDR1 MNHEY and CDR2 SMNVEV come from the germline V gene (reference sequence). With 6 bases clipped from V and 7 bases from J, the junction kept 5 bases outside the gene matches. This CDR3 has 13 amino acids. The chain's CDR3 is CASSGGVGNEQFF. The CDR3 DNA reads TGTGCCAGCAGCGGGGGGGTAGGTAATGAGCAGTTCTTC.

J is TRBJ1-2 and V is TRBV7-9, with a possible D match to TRBD1 (5 bases). CDR1 is SEHNR, CDR2 FQNEAQ, per germline (reference sequence). The ends were cut back, 7 bases at V and 4 bases at J, with 13 bases in the middle. The CDR3 runs 13 residues. DNA of the CDR3: TGTGCCAGCACCCTTCCGACAGCCTATGGCTACACCTTC. Protein sequence: CASTLPTAYGYTF.

This chain connects TRBV7-9 to TRBJ2-5; 8 bases line up with TRBD1. The CDR3 is 17 amino acids. CDR1 and CDR2 (germline): SEHNR, FQNEAQ (reference sequence). The V and J ends lost 2 bases and 4 bases, in that order; junction bases with no gene match: 12. CDR3 protein: CASSLYGIGQGGETQYF. The CDR3 DNA is TGTGCCAGCAGCTTATATGGGATTGGACAGGGAGGAGAGACCCAGTACTTC.

The rearrangement links TRBV19 to TRBJ1-5, with 10 bases fitting TRBD1. Per the germline V gene, CDR1 is LNHDA and CDR2 is SQIVND (reference sequence). The CDR3 loop spans 13 amino acids. The V segment lost 5 bases and the J segment 7 bases; nucleotides outside the gene matches: 2. CDR3 sequence: CASSGTGEQPQHF. The CDR3 nucleotides read TGTGCCAGTAGTGGGACAGGGGAGCAGCCCCAGCATTTT.

V usage is TRBV27 and J usage is TRBJ2-1; D is undetermined. V was shortened by 0 bases and J by 9 bases, with 9 bases between the two germline ends. There are 13 residues in the CDR3. Germline CDR1 is MNHEY and CDR2 is SMNVEV (reference sequence). The CDR3 sequence: CASSLSAMIEQFF. The CDR3 nucleotides are TGTGCCAGCAGTTTATCTGCGATGATTGAGCAGTTCTTC.

The chain is built from TRBV15 and TRBJ2-3; TRBD2 matches at 7 bases. V lost 4 bases to trimming and J lost 4 bases; unmatched junction nucleotides: 14. The CDR3 is made up of 17 amino acids. Germline V lookup: CDR1 LNHNV, CDR2 YYDKDF (reference sequence). CDR3 loop: CATSIRTGRGTADTQYF. The CDR3 region has the DNA TGTGCCACCAGCATTAGGACGGGGCGGGGGACCGCAGATACGCAGTATTTT.

This clone was seen only a few times. The chain has TRBV29-1 and TRBJ1-2; D possibly corresponds to TRBD1 (5 bases). V was clipped by 3 bases and J by 2 bases, with 7 bases between them. The CDR3 covers 12 residues. Germline V gene lookup returns CDR1 SQVTM and CDR2 ANQGSEA. CDR3 nucleotide sequence: TGCAGCGTTGAGTCAGGGAACTATGGCTACACCTTC. Protein sequence: CSVESGNYGYTF.

J is TRBJ2-1 and V is TRBV5-1, with TRBD2 matching over 7 bases. The germline gives CDR1 SGHRS, CDR2 YFSETQ. Losses at the gene ends were 0 bases for V and 7 bases for J; bases not matched to a gene: 10. The CDR3 has 16 residues. For the CDR3, the DNA is TGCGCCAGCAGCTTGGCCTCCAGGGCGGGAGTGAATGAGCAGTTCTTC. As protein: CASSLASRAGVNEQFF. Looking up the rest from reference TRBV5-1 and TRBJ2-1 gives the full variable domain: KAGVTQTPRYLIKTRGQQVTLSCSPISGHRSVSWYQQTPGQGLQFLFEYFSETQRNKGNFPGRFSGRQFSNSRSEMNVSTLELGDSALYLCASSLASRAGVNEQFFGPGTRLTVL.

This clone occurred a few times. The rearrangement uses TRBV14 and TRBJ2-5; D is possibly TRBD1 (5 bases). The DNA end lines up better with TRBJ2-7; the J call may be wrong. CDR1 SGHDN and CDR2 FVKESK come from the germline V gene. The CDR3 totals 16 residues. The CDR3 region has the DNA TGTGCCAGCAGCCAAGAATTTGGCAGGGCTGGTTACGAGCAGTACTTC. Its translation: CASSQEFGRAGYEQYF.

V usage is TRBV7-2 and J usage is TRBJ2-3; 7 nucleotides line up with TRBD1. Trimming cost V 1 base and J 10 bases; bases outside gene matches: 8. In germline, CDR1 is SGHTA, CDR2 FQGNSA. The CDR3 has 14 amino acids. The CDR3 loop is CASSLGAAQGAQYF. The CDR3 DNA reads TGTGCCAGCAGCTTAGGGGCTGCGCAGGGGGCGCAGTATTTT.

The rearrangement joins TRBV7-6 to TRBJ2-5; 10 bases agree with TRBD2. Germline-derived CDR1 and CDR2 are SGHVS and FNYEAQ. V shed 5 bases and J 5 bases; nucleotides not matched to a gene: 5. The CDR3 spans 14 residues. The CDR3 region is CASSQLAGSETQYF. Written as DNA, the CDR3 is TGTGCCAGCAGCCAACTAGCGGGGTCGGAGACCCAGTACTTC. The full variable domain, completed using reference TRBV7-6 and TRBJ2-5, is GAGVSQSPRYKVTKRGQDVALRCDPISGHVSLYWYRQALGQGPEFLTYFNYEAQQDKSGLPNDRFSAERPEGSISTLTIQRTEQRDSAMYRCASSQLAGSETQYFGPGTRLLVL.